This TCR beta chain was profiled in a study of control samples from healthy donors and cancer patients. The V gene's germline CDR1 is MNHEY and CDR2 SVGAGI. The CDR3 covers 15 residues. V lost 7 bases, J lost 5 bases, and 8 bases stayed unmatched. Here immunoSEQ multiplex PCR was the method, and the copy in TCRdb shows in-frame clones only, minus some. This repertoire shows roughly 180,000 clones, 85% to 95% found once; its top ten account for approximately 4%. The chain carries TRBV6-5 and TRBJ1-4; 9 bases agree with TRBD1. The source of this sequence is a woman aged 55-75 years in good health. Sequenced input: blood. The CDR3 DNA reads TGTGCCAGCAACACTGGGGACAGGGAGAATGAAAAACTGTTTTTT. Protein product: CASNTGDRENEKLFF.